The 24 T cell receptor beta chains given below trace back to one sample, sequenced in a study of blood T cell repertoires in COVID-19 (dated by TCRdb to 2018 to 2020). Library preparation used the immunoSEQ multiplex PCR assay. What TCRdb holds here is the immuneACCESS table cut down to in-frame rearrangements. Part of the clones is not present; checked against another copy, under half of the missing clones reflect an unresolved V gene, and the others are unexplained. This sample lists roughly 200,000 clones; about three quarters were detected once. The top ten clonotypes cover around 2.8% of the sample. Sequenced material: peripheral blood. The source of these receptors is a woman older than 75 with active or convalescent COVID-19.

The V call is TRBV2, the J call TRBJ1-2; TRBD1 matches 7 bases. Germline loops: CDR1 SNHLY, CDR2 FYNNEI. Trimming removed 1 base from V and 4 bases from J; junction bases left unmatched: 18. The CDR3 length is 19 residues. CDR3 in amino acids: CASSEDRNYDRAGVYGYTF. In DNA, the CDR3 is TGTGCCAGCAGTGAAGATAGAAACTATGACAGGGCCGGAGTCTATGGCTACACCTTC.

J is TRBJ2-7 and V is TRBV20-1, with 9 bases matching TRBD2. V shed 3 bases and J 1 base; nucleotides not matched to a gene: 4. The CDR3 totals 14 residues. CDR1 is DFQATT, CDR2 SNEGSKA, per germline (reference sequence). The CDR3 DNA is TGCAGTGCTAGTCGGCTAGCGGGGTCCTACGAGCAGTACTTC. Its protein is CSASRLAGSYEQYF.

The rearrangement joins TRBV19 to TRBJ1-5; the match to TRBD1 covers 8 bases. The length of the CDR3 is 16 residues. With 6 bases clipped from V and 6 bases from J, the junction kept 13 bases outside the gene matches. Germline lookup yields CDR1 LNHDA and CDR2 SQIVND (reference sequence). CDR3 bases: TGTGCCAGTAGGACCGACGTACAGGGGGGTCGTCAGCCCCAGCATTTT. It encodes CASRTDVQGGRQPQHF.

This chain connects TRBV2 to TRBJ1-5; no definite D call. V lost 6 bases and J lost 1, with 10 bases in between. CDR3 length equals 14 residues. The germline V gene has CDR1 SNHLY and CDR2 FYNNEI. CDR3 protein: CASRVDTSNQPQHF. CDR3 sequence (DNA): TGTGCCAGCAGAGTCGACACAAGCAATCAGCCCCAGCATTTT.

The chain links TRBV5-6 to TRBJ1-1; D perhaps matches TRBD1 (6 bases). V lost 3 bases, J lost 3 bases, and 15 bases lay in between. CDR1 is SGHDT, CDR2 YYEEEE, per germline. The CDR3 spans 15 residues. DNA for the CDR3: TGTGCCAGCAGCTGGGGGGGCAGGTCGGACACTGAAGCTTTCTTT. It specifies CASSWGGRSDTEAFF.

V gene TRBV7-9 combines with J gene TRBJ2-1; tentative D call: TRBD1 (5 bases). Looked up from germline, CDR1 is SEHNR and CDR2 is FQNEAQ (reference sequence). The CDR3 length is 14 residues. V lost 5 bases to trimming and J lost 11 bases, with 19 bases between them. CDR3 sequence reads: CASSPELRQPQQFF. The CDR3, as DNA: TGTGCCAGCAGCCCAGAACTCCGACAGCCCCAGCAGTTCTTC.

This clone was recorded once. The chain uses TRBV5-1 and TRBJ1-4; D not resolved. V was clipped by 5 bases and J by 8 bases, with 13 bases between them. The length of the CDR3 is 13 residues. The V gene's germline CDR1 is SGHRS and CDR2 YFSETQ. In DNA, the CDR3 is TGCGCCAGCAGAAGCAGCGATCTAGAAAAACTGTTTTTT. Translated: CASRSSDLEKLFF.

The chain recombines TRBV9 with TRBJ2-7; possible D gene TRBD1, 5 bases. Per germline, CDR1 SGDLS and CDR2 YYNGEE. V gave up 3 bases and J gave up 2 bases, with 12 bases separating them. The CDR3 is made up of 14 amino acids. In DNA, the CDR3 is TGTGCCAGCAGCGCCAGGGTTGGGACCTACGAGCAGTACTTC. It codes for CASSARVGTYEQYF.

In DNA, the CDR3 is TGCGCCAGCAGCTATAGGACTGGAGCGAGCAATGAGCAGTTCTTC. This translates into CASSYRTGASNEQFF. The chain has TRBV5-1 and TRBJ2-1, with a weak D call TRBD2 (5 bases). In germline, CDR1 is SGHRS, CDR2 YFSETQ. The CDR3 runs 15 residues. Trimming shortened V by 3 bases and J by 6 bases, and 16 bases separated the two germline ends. The full variable domain, in which reference TRBV5-1 and TRBJ2-1 provide the parts outside the CDR3, is KAGVTQTPRYLIKTRGQQVTLSCSPISGHRSVSWYQQTPGQGLQFLFEYFSETQRNKGNFPGRFSGRQFSNSRSEMNVSTLELGDSALYLCASSYRTGASNEQFFGPGTRLTVL.

CDR3 nucleotide sequence: TGTGCCAGCACCCTCGAGACAGGTTTAACAGGGGATACGCAGTATTTT. This encodes CASTLETGLTGDTQYF. The genes are TRBV2 and TRBJ2-3; D possibly corresponds to TRBD1 (6 bases). V lost 7 bases and J 6 bases, leaving 23 bases between the germline ends. CDR1 is SNHLY, CDR2 FYNNEI, per germline. The CDR3 has 16 residues. Using reference TRBV2 and TRBJ2-3 for the parts outside the CDR3, the full variable domain is EPEVTQTPSHQVTQMGQEVILRCVPISNHLYFYWYRQILGQKVEFLVSFYNNEISEKSEIFDDQFSVERPDGSNFTLKIRSTKLEDSAMYFCASTLETGLTGDTQYFGPGTRLTVL.

The genes are TRBV2 and TRBJ1-4, with D tentatively TRBD1 (5 bases). The CDR3 covers 13 residues. CDR1 SNHLY and CDR2 FYNNEI come from the germline V gene. The V and J ends lost 8 bases and 8 bases respectively, with 15 bases between them. CDR3 in DNA: TGTGCCAGCGCCGTGGGGGGTCGGGAAAAACTGTTTTTT. Translating it yields CASAVGGREKLFF.

The V call is TRBV6-5, the J call TRBJ1-1, with D perhaps matching TRBD1 (6 bases). The germline V gene encodes CDR1 MNHEY and CDR2 SVGAGI. The CDR3 contains 14 residues. The ends were cut back, 2 bases at V and 5 bases at J, with 12 bases in the middle. The CDR3 loop is CASSYQQGRTEAFF. In DNA form, the CDR3 reads TGTGCCAGCAGTTACCAGCAGGGGAGAACTGAAGCTTTCTTT.

This chain joins TRBV6-5 and TRBJ2-3; 7 nucleotides line up with TRBD1. The CDR3 sequence is 14 residues long. Germline assignment: CDR1 MNHEY and CDR2 SVGAGI. The V and J ends lost 6 bases and 6 bases, in that order; junction bases with no gene match: 9. CDR3 coding DNA: TGTGCCAGCAGGTTAAAGGGGGCATACGATACGCAGTATTTT. Its protein product is CASRLKGAYDTQYF.

This chain connects TRBV5-4 to TRBJ1-6; 8 positions match TRBD1. Per germline, CDR1 SGHNT and CDR2 YYREEE (reference sequence). This CDR3 is 16 amino acids long. V dropped 1 base and J dropped 5; count of bases not matched to a gene: 5. The CDR3 nucleotides read TGTGCCAGCAGCTTGCGGCCGGGACAGGATAATTCACCCCTCCACTTT. Translation gives CASSLRPGQDNSPLHF.

J is TRBJ2-1 and V is TRBV7-9; 7 nucleotides line up with TRBD2. The germline gives CDR1 SEHNR, CDR2 FQNEAQ (reference sequence). The CDR3 covers 15 residues. V shed 2 bases and J 4 bases; nucleotides not matched to a gene: 5. As DNA, the CDR3 is TGTGCCAGCAGCTTATGGGGGGGACCATACAATGAGCAGTTCTTC. Its translation is CASSLWGGPYNEQFF.

V and J are TRBV24-1 and TRBJ2-5, with 9 bases lining up with TRBD2. From germline, CDR1 is KGHDR and CDR2 SFDVKD. The ends lost 3 bases at V and 2 bases at J; junction bases unmatched: 6. CDR3 length: 16 residues. The CDR3 is CATSDRAGGRQETQYF. The CDR3 DNA sequence: TGTGCCACCAGTGATAGGGCGGGGGGGCGGCAAGAGACCCAGTACTTC.

The V and J genes are TRBV4-3 and TRBJ1-5; unclear D gene. The V end lost 2 bases, the J end lost 2 bases, and 13 bases lay between the germline ends. CDR3 size: 16 residues. Germline V gene data show CDR1 as LGHNA and CDR2 as YSLEER. The CDR3 is CASSQFMGAGNQPQHF. DNA for the CDR3: TGCGCCAGCAGCCAATTTATGGGTGCGGGCAATCAGCCCCAGCATTTT.

V usage is TRBV2 and J usage is TRBJ1-2; D is possibly TRBD1 (5 bases). V was clipped by 3 bases and J by 2 bases, with 13 bases between them. Germline V gene data show CDR1 as SNHLY and CDR2 as FYNNEI. This CDR3 is 15 amino acids long. The CDR3 nucleotides read TGTGCCAGCAGTGATATCTCAGCAGGGAACTATGGCTACACCTTC. This encodes CASSDISAGNYGYTF.

Only a few counts were recorded for this clone. V gene TRBV6-5 combines with J gene TRBJ1-1; TRBD1 aligns across 9 bases. Germline values: CDR1 MNHEY, CDR2 SVGAGI. The CDR3 is 13 amino acids. V lost 8 bases and J lost 12; bases outside the gene matches: 13. DNA of the CDR3: TGTGCCAGCCAGCCGACAGGGGGAATTCTGACTTTCTTT. This codes for CASQPTGGILTFF.

V is TRBV5-1 and J is TRBJ2-1; 7 bases are shared with TRBD2. J was trimmed by 3 bases and V by 0 bases; bases with no gene match: 3. The length of the CDR3 is 15 residues. Germline CDR1 and CDR2: SGHRS and YFSETQ. This CDR3 reads CASSLAGLDYNEQFF. Here the CDR3 DNA reads TGCGCCAGCAGCTTGGCAGGACTAGACTACAATGAGCAGTTCTTC.

This clone showed up just once. The chain couples TRBV2 to TRBJ2-3; D ambiguous. There are 12 residues in the CDR3. Germline CDR1 SNHLY, CDR2 FYNNEI. Deletions cut 5 bases from V and 2 bases from J, with 5 bases between. CDR3 region: CASSPTTDTQYF. CDR3 in DNA: TGTGCCAGCAGTCCTACCACAGATACGCAGTATTTT.

CDR3 region: CASSWSGTSPDTQYF. DNA of the CDR3: TGTGCCAGCAGTTGGTCGGGGACTAGCCCAGATACGCAGTATTTT. The gene calls are TRBV2 and TRBJ2-3; 9 positions match TRBD2. The germline CDR1 and CDR2 sequences are SNHLY and FYNNEI. The CDR3 is 15 amino acids. Trimming took 5 bases from V and 4 from J; bases not matched to a gene: 7. Full variable domain (outside the CDR3, taken from reference TRBV2 and TRBJ2-3): EPEVTQTPSHQVTQMGQEVILRCVPISNHLYFYWYRQILGQKVEFLVSFYNNEISEKSEIFDDQFSVERPDGSNFTLKIRSTKLEDSAMYFCASSWSGTSPDTQYFGPGTRLTVL.

V and J are TRBV29-1 and TRBJ1-1; D perhaps matches TRBD1 (6 bases). V lost 4 bases and J lost 1, with 13 bases in between. In germline, CDR1 is SQVTM, CDR2 ANQGSEA. The CDR3 has 14 amino acids. CDR3 DNA: TGCAGCGTTGGGGGGGGGCATCGGAACACTGAAGCTTTCTTT. It codes for CSVGGGHRNTEAFF.

The rearrangement links TRBV11-3 to TRBJ2-6, with 10 bases aligning to TRBD1. Trimming cost V 3 bases and J 4 bases; bases outside gene matches: 3. CDR3 length: 16 residues. From germline, CDR1 is SGHNT and CDR2 YENEEA. CDR3 amino acids: CASSLTGGYGANVLTF. DNA of the CDR3: TGTGCCAGCAGCTTGACAGGGGGCTACGGGGCCAACGTCCTGACTTTC.